The following is a TCR beta chain sequence with its context. The antigen is unknown. These data belong to a study of T cell responses to AZD1222 COVID-19 vaccine. Findings and caveats of the study: Clonal diversity was possibly underestimated; the donors were predominantly white British and more often female. The repertoires were collected only after the peak T cell response. The study reported that nearly half of spike-specific TCRs target unmutated variant regions. Dominant at 160-218 and 743-854, vaccine-associated CD4 TCRs also spanned spike.

Some clones are missing from TCRdb's copy, which holds only in-frame ones; the method was immunoSEQ multiplex PCR. This sample has tens of thousands of clones, with about 92% found just once. This CDR3 has 15 amino acids. Trimming left V 2 bases short and J 5 bases short, with 12 bases between. The germline CDR1 and CDR2 sequences are MNHEY and SVGAGI. The sequencing here drew on peripheral blood, taken 28 days after the second AZD1222 dose. The chain links TRBV6-5 to TRBJ1-4; D is possibly TRBD1 (5 bases). The TCR originated in an adult who received the AZD1222 COVID-19 vaccine. Written as DNA, the CDR3 is TGTGCCAGCAGTTACGTTCGGGGGGGGAATGAAAAACTGTTTTTT. Amino acid sequence: CASSYVRGGNEKLFF.